This passage covers 6 T cell receptor beta chains from one sample sequenced in a study of PD-1 blockade in classical Hodgkin lymphoma. In every patient, relapse followed autologous stem cell transplantation, while exposure to brentuximab vedotin differed. The table came from immunoSEQ multiplex PCR; TCRdb's copy has only in-frame clones and leaves some out. The sample has approximately 160,000 clones, around 84% seen once; the top ten hold roughly 8.4%. The sample here was peripheral blood mononuclear cells (PBMCs), taken before the second cycle of nivolumab. Every receptor here comes from a human donor with classical Hodgkin lymphoma.

This CDR3 is CASTPAGLSHTGELFF. In DNA, the CDR3 is TGTGCCAGCACCCCCGCGGGACTATCGCACACCGGGGAGCTGTTTTTT. The V and J genes are TRBV5-4 and TRBJ2-2, with 7 positions matching TRBD2. V shed 6 bases and J 3 bases; nucleotides not matched to a gene: 11. The CDR3 totals 16 residues. Germline V CDR1 and CDR2: SGHNT, YYREEE (reference sequence).

The chain couples TRBV4-1 to TRBJ2-3, with 13 nucleotides matching TRBD2. The V segment lost 4 bases and the J segment 0 bases; nucleotides outside the gene matches: 7. Germline-derived CDR1 and CDR2 are MGHRA and YSYEKL. There are 18 residues in the CDR3. CDR3 sequence (DNA): TGCGCCAGCAGCCCGGGACTAGCGGGGTTGGTTAGCACAGATACGCAGTATTTT. Protein: CASSPGLAGLVSTDTQYF.

The chain employs TRBV7-9 and TRBJ1-1; 9 nucleotides line up with TRBD1. In germline, CDR1 is SEHNR, CDR2 FQNEAQ (reference sequence). The CDR3 covers 14 residues. Trimming removed 5 bases from V and 8 bases from J; junction bases left unmatched: 9. CDR3 loop: CASSPGQGPREAFF. In DNA, the CDR3 is TGTGCCAGCAGCCCAGGACAGGGGCCTAGGGAAGCTTTCTTT. Filled out from reference TRBV7-9 and TRBJ1-1, the complete variable domain reads DTGVSQNPRHKITKRGQNVTFRCDPISEHNRLYWYRQTLGQGPEFLTYFQNEAQLEKSRLLSDRFSAERPKGSFSTLEIQRTEQGDSAMYLCASSPGQGPREAFFGQGTRLTVV.

V and J are TRBV7-2 and TRBJ2-3, with D perhaps assigned TRBD1 or TRBD2 (6 bases each). This CDR3 spans 16 amino acids. Germline CDR1 and CDR2: SGHTA and FQGNSA. The V and J ends lost 4 bases and 6 bases respectively, with 20 bases between them. The CDR3 sequence is CASSWGVGGKADTQYF. Here the CDR3 DNA reads TGTGCCAGCAGCTGGGGTGTGGGGGGCAAAGCTGATACGCAGTATTTT.

This clone is medium-sized (0.01 to 0.1%). The J gene is TRBJ1-2, the V gene TRBV6-6, with D tentatively TRBD1 (5 bases). Germline CDR1 and CDR2: MNHNY and SVGAGI (reference sequence). V lost 2 bases to trimming and J lost 8 bases, with 12 bases between them. This CDR3 spans 13 amino acids. The CDR3 region is CASSYGDLEGYTF. CDR3 sequence (DNA): TGTGCCAGCAGTTACGGGGACCTCGAGGGCTACACCTTC.

The rearrangement uses TRBV5-1 and TRBJ1-2; perhaps TRBD1 as D (5 bases). The germline V gene has CDR1 SGHRS and CDR2 YFSETQ. This CDR3 has 13 residues. The ends were cut back, 4 bases at V and 3 bases at J, with 10 bases in the middle. Here the CDR3 DNA reads TGCGCCAGCAGCCCAGCGGGGGACTATGGCTACACCTTC. This codes for CASSPAGDYGYTF.